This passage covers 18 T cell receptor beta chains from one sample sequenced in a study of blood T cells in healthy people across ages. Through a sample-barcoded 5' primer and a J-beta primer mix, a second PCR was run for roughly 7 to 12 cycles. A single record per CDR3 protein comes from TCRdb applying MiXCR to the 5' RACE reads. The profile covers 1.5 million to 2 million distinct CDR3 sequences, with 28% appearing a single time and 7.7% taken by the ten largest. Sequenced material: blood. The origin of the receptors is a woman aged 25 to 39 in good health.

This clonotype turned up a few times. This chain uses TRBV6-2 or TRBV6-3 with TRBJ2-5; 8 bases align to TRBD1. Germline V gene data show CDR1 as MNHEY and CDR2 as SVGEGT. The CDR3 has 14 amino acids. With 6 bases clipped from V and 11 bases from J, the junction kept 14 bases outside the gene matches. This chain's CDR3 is CASSGQGILNEQYF. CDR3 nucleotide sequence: TGTGCCAGCAGCGGACAGGGTATCTTGAATGAGCAGTACTTC.

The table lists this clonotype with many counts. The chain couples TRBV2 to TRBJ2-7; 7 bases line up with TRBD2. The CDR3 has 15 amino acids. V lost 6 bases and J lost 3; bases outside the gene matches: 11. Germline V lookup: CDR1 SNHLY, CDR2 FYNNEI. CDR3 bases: TGTGCCAGCAGCCCCGAGTCTAGCGGTGACTACGAGCAGTACTTC. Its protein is CASSPESSGDYEQYF.

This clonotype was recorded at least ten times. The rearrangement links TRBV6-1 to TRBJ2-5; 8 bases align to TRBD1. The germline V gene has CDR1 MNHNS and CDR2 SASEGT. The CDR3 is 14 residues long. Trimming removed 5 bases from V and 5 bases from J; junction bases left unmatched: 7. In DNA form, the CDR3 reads TGTGCCAGCAGTTCGAGGACAGGGCCGGAGACCCAGTACTTC. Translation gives CASSSRTGPETQYF.

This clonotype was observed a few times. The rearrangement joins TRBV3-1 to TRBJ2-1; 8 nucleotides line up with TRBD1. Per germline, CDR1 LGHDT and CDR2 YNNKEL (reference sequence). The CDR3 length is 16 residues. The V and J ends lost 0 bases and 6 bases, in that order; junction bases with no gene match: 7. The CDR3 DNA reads TGTGCCAGCAGCCAAGAGGACAGGGTAGTAAGCAATGAGCAGTTCTTC. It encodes CASSQEDRVVSNEQFF.

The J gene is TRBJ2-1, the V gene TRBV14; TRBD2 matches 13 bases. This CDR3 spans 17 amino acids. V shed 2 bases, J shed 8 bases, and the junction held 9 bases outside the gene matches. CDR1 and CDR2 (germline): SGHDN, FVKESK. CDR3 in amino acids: CASSQSFGLAGVDEQFF. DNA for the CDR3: TGTGCCAGCAGCCAAAGTTTCGGACTAGCGGGAGTGGATGAGCAGTTCTTC.

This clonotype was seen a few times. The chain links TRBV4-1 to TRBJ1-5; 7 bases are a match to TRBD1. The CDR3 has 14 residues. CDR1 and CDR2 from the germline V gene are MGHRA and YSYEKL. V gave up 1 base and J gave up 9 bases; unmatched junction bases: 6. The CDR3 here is CASSQGDSMGPQHF. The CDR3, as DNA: TGCGCCAGCAGCCAAGGGGACAGTATGGGGCCCCAGCATTTT.

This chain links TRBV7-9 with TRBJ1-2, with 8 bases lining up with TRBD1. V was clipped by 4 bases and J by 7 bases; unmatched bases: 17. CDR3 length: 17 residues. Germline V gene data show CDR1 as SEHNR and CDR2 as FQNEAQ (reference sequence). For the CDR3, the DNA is TGTGCCAGCAGCTCCCATCCCGGAGGACAGGGCTGGGGTGGCTACACCTTC. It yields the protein CASSSHPGGQGWGGYTF.

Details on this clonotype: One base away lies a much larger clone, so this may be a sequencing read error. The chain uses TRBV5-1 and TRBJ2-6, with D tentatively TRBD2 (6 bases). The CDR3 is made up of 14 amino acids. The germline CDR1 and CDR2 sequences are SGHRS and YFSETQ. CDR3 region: CASVEGTGANVRTF. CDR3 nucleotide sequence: TGCGCCAGCGTGGAGGGAACTGGGGCCAACGTCCGGACTTTC.

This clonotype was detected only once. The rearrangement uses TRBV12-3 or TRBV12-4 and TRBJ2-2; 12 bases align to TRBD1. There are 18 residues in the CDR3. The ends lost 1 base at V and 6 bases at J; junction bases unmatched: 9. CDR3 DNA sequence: TGTGCCAGCAGTTTAGGGCCGGGACAGGGGGCGTTAGCCGGGGAGCTGTTTTTT. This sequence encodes CASSLGPGQGALAGELFF.

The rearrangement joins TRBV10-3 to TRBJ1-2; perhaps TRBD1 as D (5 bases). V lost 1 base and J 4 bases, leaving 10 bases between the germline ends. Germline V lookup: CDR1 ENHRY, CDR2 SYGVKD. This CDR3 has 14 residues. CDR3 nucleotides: TGTGCCATCAGTGAGTTTGGGGGTTCCTATGGCTACACCTTC. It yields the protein CAISEFGGSYGYTF.

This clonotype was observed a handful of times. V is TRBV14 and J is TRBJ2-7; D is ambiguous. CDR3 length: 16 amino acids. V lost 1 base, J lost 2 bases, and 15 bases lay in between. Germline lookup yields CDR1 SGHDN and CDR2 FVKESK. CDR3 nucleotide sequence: TGTGCCAGCAGCCAAGTCCCAGCTTCTATTACCTACGAGCAGTACTTC. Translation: CASSQVPASITYEQYF.

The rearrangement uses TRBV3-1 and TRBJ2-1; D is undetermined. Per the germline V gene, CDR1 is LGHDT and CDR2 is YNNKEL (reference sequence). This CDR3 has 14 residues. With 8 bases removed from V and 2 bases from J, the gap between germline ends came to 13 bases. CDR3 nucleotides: TGTGCCAGCGGCAAACGTTATCCCTACAATGAGCAGTTCTTC. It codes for CASGKRYPYNEQFF.

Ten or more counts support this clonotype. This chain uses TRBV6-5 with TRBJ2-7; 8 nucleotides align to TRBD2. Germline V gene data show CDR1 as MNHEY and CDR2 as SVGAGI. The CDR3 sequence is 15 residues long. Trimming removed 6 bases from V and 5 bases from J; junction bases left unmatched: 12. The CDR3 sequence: CASRAPYSGMDEQYF. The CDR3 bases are TGTGCCAGCAGGGCCCCGTATAGCGGGATGGACGAGCAGTACTTC.

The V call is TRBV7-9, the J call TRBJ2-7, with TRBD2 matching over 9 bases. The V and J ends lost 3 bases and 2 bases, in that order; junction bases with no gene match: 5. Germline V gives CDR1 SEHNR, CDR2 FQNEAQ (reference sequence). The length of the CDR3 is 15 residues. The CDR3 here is CASSFRASGTYEQYF. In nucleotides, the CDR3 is TGTGCCAGCAGCTTCCGGGCTAGCGGGACCTACGAGCAGTACTTC.

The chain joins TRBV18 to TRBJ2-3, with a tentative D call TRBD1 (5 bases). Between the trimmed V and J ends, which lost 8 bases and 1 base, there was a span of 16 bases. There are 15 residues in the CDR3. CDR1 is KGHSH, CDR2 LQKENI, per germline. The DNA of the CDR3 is TGTGCCAGCCATGACAGCGCCGATGGCACAGATACGCAGTATTTT. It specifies CASHDSADGTDTQYF.

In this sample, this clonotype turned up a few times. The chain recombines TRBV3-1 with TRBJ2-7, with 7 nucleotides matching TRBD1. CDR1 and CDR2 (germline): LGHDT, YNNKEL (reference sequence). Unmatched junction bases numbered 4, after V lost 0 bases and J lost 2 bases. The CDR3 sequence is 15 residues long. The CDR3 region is CASSQETGNPYEQYF. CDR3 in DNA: TGTGCCAGCAGCCAAGAGACAGGGAACCCCTACGAGCAGTACTTC.

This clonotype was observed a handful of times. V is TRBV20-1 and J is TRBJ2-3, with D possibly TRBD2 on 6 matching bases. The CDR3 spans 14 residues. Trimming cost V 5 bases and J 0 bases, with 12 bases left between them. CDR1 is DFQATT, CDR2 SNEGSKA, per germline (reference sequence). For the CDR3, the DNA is TGCAGTGCTCCTGGGGCGGGAAGCACAGATACGCAGTATTTT. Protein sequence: CSAPGAGSTDTQYF.

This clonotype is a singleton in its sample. As DNA, the CDR3 is TGTGCCAGCAGTTTCAGTACGCCTAATCAGCCCCAGCATTTT. The encoded protein is CASSFSTPNQPQHF. The gene calls are TRBV12-3 or TRBV12-4 and TRBJ1-5; D is uncertain. This CDR3 comprises 14 residues. V gave up 3 bases and J gave up 4 bases, with 10 bases separating them.